A selection of T cell receptor beta chains follows, all from one sample in a study of blood T cell repertoires in COVID-19. Sequenced by immunoSEQ multiplex PCR; TCRdb stores in-frame clones only, minus some. The sample lists some 270,000 clones; around 84% were seen once. Source material: peripheral blood. The receptor source for this set is a woman aged 40 to 50 who had recovered from COVID-19. Both conserved end residues are part of each CDR3. The D gene is left open where the match is weak. Only part of the rows carry a size: once, few, many, or a class if the clone is expanded.

V: TRBV7-3; size: many; length: 13; J: TRBJ1-1; D: -; CDR3: CASSSTGNTEAFF; DNA: TGTGCCAGCAGCTCCACAGGGAACACTGAAGCTTTCTTT
V: TRBV30; size: -; length: 14; J: TRBJ2-7; D: TRBD1; CDR3: CAWRDTGGSYEQYF; DNA: TGTGCCTGGAGGGACACAGGGGGCTCCTACGAGCAGTACTTC
V: TRBV5-6; size: few; length: 13; J: TRBJ2-7; D: -; CDR3: CASSYRAAYEQYF; DNA: TGTGCCAGCAGCTACAGGGCGGCCTACGAGCAGTACTTC
V: TRBV7-2; size: -; length: 14; J: TRBJ2-5; D: TRBD2; CDR3: CASSYGGAGETQYF; DNA: TGTGCCAGCAGCTACGGGGGGGCAGGGGAGACCCAGTACTTC
V: TRBV5-6; size: few; length: 16; J: TRBJ2-3; D: -; CDR3: CASSLGFGRGTDTQYF; DNA: TGTGCCAGCAGCTTAGGGTTTGGGCGGGGCACAGATACGCAGTATTTT
V: TRBV30; size: -; length: 13; J: TRBJ2-7; D: -; CDR3: CAWRGTPRYEQYF; DNA: TGTGCCTGGAGGGGGACTCCCCGGTACGAGCAGTACTTC
V: TRBV10-3; size: -; length: 16; J: TRBJ2-3; D: -; CDR3: CAISGLGEMGTDTQYF; DNA: TGTGCCATCAGTGGTTTGGGCGAGATGGGCACAGATACGCAGTATTTT
V: TRBV18; size: -; length: 16; J: TRBJ2-1; D: TRBD2; CDR3: CASSLSGEGTGHEQFF; DNA: TGTGCCAGCTCCCTCTCTGGGGAGGGGACGGGGCATGAGCAGTTCTTC
V: TRBV28; size: -; length: 14; J: TRBJ1-2; D: -; CDR3: CASSLWSPNYGYTF; DNA: TGTGCCAGCAGTTTATGGAGTCCGAACTATGGCTACACCTTC
V: TRBV4-1; size: -; length: 18; J: TRBJ1-6; D: -; CDR3: CASRLIRRERSYNSPLHF; DNA: TGCGCCAGCAGGCTTATTCGACGGGAGAGATCCTATAATTCACCCCTCCACTTT
V: TRBV6-5; size: -; length: 13; J: TRBJ1-2; D: -; CDR3: CASTLGLSYGYTF; DNA: TGTGCCAGCACTCTAGGACTGAGCTATGGCTACACCTTC
V: TRBV10-2; size: once; length: 14; J: TRBJ1-2; D: -; CDR3: CASSEYGGSYGYTF; DNA: TGCGCCAGCAGTGAGTACGGCGGCTCTTATGGCTACACCTTC
V: TRBV11-3; size: -; length: 13; J: TRBJ1-6; D: -; CDR3: CASSLPYNSPLHF; DNA: TGTGCCAGCAGCCTCCCTTATAATTCACCCCTCCACTTT
V: TRBV7-9; size: -; length: 16; J: TRBJ2-1; D: TRBD1; CDR3: CASSPTLGTGSNEQFF; DNA: TGTGCCAGCAGCCCAACCCTCGGGACAGGGTCAAATGAGCAGTTCTTC
V: TRBV6-5; size: -; length: 13; J: TRBJ2-7; D: -; CDR3: CASGLGQTYEQYF; DNA: TGTGCCAGCGGCTTAGGACAGACCTACGAGCAGTACTTC
V: TRBV15; size: -; length: 15; J: TRBJ2-1; D: TRBD2; CDR3: CATSRLAGGDNEQFF; DNA: TGTGCCACCAGCAGACTAGCGGGGGGGGACAATGAGCAGTTCTTC
V: TRBV5-6; size: -; length: 14; J: TRBJ1-5; D: -; CDR3: CASSQRQSMEPQHF; DNA: TGTGCCAGCAGCCAACGACAGTCTATGGAGCCCCAGCATTTT
V: TRBV7-2; size: -; length: 13; J: TRBJ2-7; D: TRBD1; CDR3: CASRDRAGSEQYF; DNA: TGTGCCAGCAGGGACAGGGCTGGATCCGAGCAGTACTTC
V: TRBV30; size: -; length: 14; J: TRBJ1-2; D: TRBD1; CDR3: CAWSVPGTGTGYTF; DNA: TGTGCCTGGAGTGTGCCCGGGACAGGGACTGGCTACACCTTC
V: TRBV28; size: -; length: 19; J: TRBJ2-2; D: TRBD2; CDR3: CASSLSGLAGGSGTGELFF; DNA: TGTGCCAGCAGTTTATCTGGGCTAGCGGGGGGCTCTGGGACCGGGGAGCTGTTTTTT
V: TRBV15; size: -; length: 15; J: TRBJ1-4; D: TRBD1; CDR3: CATSSHRGRNEKLFF; DNA: TGTGCCACCAGCAGCCACAGGGGGCGGAATGAAAAACTGTTTTTT
V: TRBV5-1; size: -; length: 15; J: TRBJ2-2; D: TRBD1; CDR3: CASSWTGKISGELFF; DNA: TGCGCCAGCAGCTGGACAGGGAAGATTAGCGGGGAGCTGTTTTTT
V: TRBV4-1; size: once; length: 17; J: TRBJ2-1; D: -; CDR3: CASSQVLRVSSYNEQFF; DNA: TGCGCCAGCAGCCAAGTCCTCAGGGTGAGCTCCTACAATGAGCAGTTCTTC
V: TRBV13; size: -; length: 16; J: TRBJ1-1; D: -; CDR3: CASSPNQLQGNTEAFF; DNA: TGTGCCAGCAGCCCAAACCAACTACAGGGGAACACTGAAGCTTTCTTT
V: TRBV5-6; size: -; length: 16; J: TRBJ2-2; D: TRBD1; CDR3: CASSLVGTGNTGELFF; DNA: TGTGCCAGCAGCTTGGTCGGGACAGGGAACACCGGGGAGCTGTTTTTT
V: TRBV28; size: -; length: 12; J: TRBJ1-5; D: TRBD1; CDR3: CASSLTGGHQHF; DNA: TGTGCCAGCAGCCTCACAGGGGGCCACCAGCATTTT
V: TRBV5-4; size: once; length: 13; J: TRBJ2-3; D: -; CDR3: CASSRDRADTQYF; DNA: TGTGCCAGCAGCCGCGACAGAGCAGATACGCAGTATTTT
V: TRBV7-6; size: -; length: 15; J: TRBJ1-4; D: -; CDR3: CASSNGHTTNEKLFF; DNA: TGTGCCAGCAGCAACGGACACACAACTAATGAAAAACTGTTTTTT
V: TRBV7-8; size: many; length: 16; J: TRBJ1-3; D: -; CDR3: CASSLSGLGPGNTIYF; DNA: TGTGCCAGCAGCCTCTCAGGTTTGGGGCCTGGAAACACCATATATTTT